This is a list of T cell receptor beta chains from one sample in a study of regulatory T cells in long-lasting Graves disease. TCRdb itself ran the multiplex PCR reads through MiXCR, one entry per CDR3 protein. Of 350,000 to 450,000 distinct CDR3 sequences in the sample, approximately 16% were seen once. These same records also appear under a second study, on T cells in Graves' hyperthyroidism and ophthalmopathy.

The starting material was peripheral blood mononuclear cells (PBMCs), obtained at new diagnosis, from a patient treated with antithyroid drugs. These receptors all come from a man aged 35 to 55 with Graves disease. The CDR3 runs from the conserved cysteine through the conserved F or W. The D gene is left open where the match is weak. Expanded clones get a size class; other rows say once, few or many, or leave the size out.

v_gene	j_gene	abundance	d_gene	CDR3nt	CDR3aa
TRBV12-3/TRBV12-4	TRBJ2-7	many	TRBD1	TGTGCCAGCACCTTGTGGGACAGGGTCCACGAGCAGTACTTC	CASTLWDRVHEQYF
TRBV9	TRBJ2-1	.	.	TGTGCCAGCAGCGTTAATGAGCAGTTCTTC	CASSVNEQFF
TRBV12-3/TRBV12-4	TRBJ2-7	.	TRBD1	TGTGCCAGCAGAGCGGGACAGGGGGCTCGGTACGAGCAGTACTTC	CASRAGQGARYEQYF
TRBV28	TRBJ2-5	few	.	TGTGCCAGCAGTTTACCGTGGGGGATCCAAGAGACCCAGTACTTC	CASSLPWGIQETQYF
TRBV28	TRBJ2-2	many	TRBD1	TGTGCCAGCAGTACCGGACAGGGATGGTCCGGGGAGCTGTTTTTT	CASSTGQGWSGELFF
TRBV20-1	TRBJ2-5	.	TRBD2	TGCAGTGCTTATAGCGGGGGGGCCCGGGAGACCCAGTACTTC	CSAYSGGARETQYF
TRBV20-1	TRBJ2-1	few	TRBD2	TGCAGTGCTGCTCGAACTAGCGGGGGTTACAATGAGCAGTTCTTC	CSAARTSGGYNEQFF
TRBV20-1	TRBJ1-2	.	TRBD1	TGCAGTGCTAGAGCCGGACAGGCCGAGGCCTACACCTTC	CSARAGQAEAYTF
TRBV28	TRBJ2-7	many	TRBD2	TGTGCCAGCAGGGGGTGGGGGGGAAACGAGCAGTACTTC	CASRGWGGNEQYF
TRBV6-2/TRBV6-3	TRBJ2-7	many	.	TGTGCCAGCAGTTTCGACCGAACGGAGCAGTACTTC	CASSFDRTEQYF
TRBV9	TRBJ1-6	few	.	TGTGCCAGCAGCGGAGGGGGGGGTACTAATTCACCCCTCCACTTT	CASSGGGGTNSPLHF
TRBV18	TRBJ2-7	many	TRBD2	TGTGCCAGCTCACTATCGGGACTAGCGGGGGTGACAACGCCAAACTACGAGCAGTACTTC	CASSLSGLAGVTTPNYEQYF
TRBV2	TRBJ2-7	many	TRBD2	TGTGCCAGCTCGGGACTAGCGGGGGTTTACGAGCAGTACTTC	CASSGLAGVYEQYF
TRBV20-1	TRBJ1-6	few	TRBD1	TGCAGTGCTAGTCTGCCAGGGGGTAATTCACCCCTCCACTTT	CSASLPGGNSPLHF
TRBV9	TRBJ1-1	many	.	TGTGCCAGCAGCGTAGGGAGAGGACGAGCTTTCTTT	CASSVGRGRAFF
TRBV14	TRBJ2-3	.	.	TGTGCCAGCAGCCCCCGTGTTAGAGATACGCAGTATTTT	CASSPRVRDTQYF
TRBV4-1	TRBJ1-2	.	.	TGCGCCAGCACCCCCCCCGGACAGCTCTATGGCTACACCTTC	CASTPPGQLYGYTF
TRBV5-1	TRBJ2-1	many	TRBD2	TGCGCCAGCAGCTTGGCCCCCCTGGGGGCGGGGGGGGGCGCTGAGCAGTTCTTC	CASSLAPLGAGGGAEQFF
TRBV20-1	TRBJ2-5	many	.	TGCAGTGCTAGCGGGTTCCAAGAGACCCAGTACTTC	CSASGFQETQYF
TRBV28	TRBJ1-5	many	.	TGTGCCAGCAAGCTCGGGGGGACAAATCAGCCCCAGCATTTT	CASKLGGTNQPQHF
TRBV2	TRBJ1-1	many	TRBD1	TGTGCCAGCAGGGGGACAGGGGGCTTCACTGAAGCTTTCTTT	CASRGTGGFTEAFF
TRBV5-5	TRBJ1-1	many	.	TGTGCCAGCAGGAATCAGGGATTTTATGAAGCTTTCTTT	CASRNQGFYEAFF
TRBV28	TRBJ2-7	many	TRBD1	TGTGCCAGCACTCGGACAGGGGAGGCCTACGAGCAGTACTTC	CASTRTGEAYEQYF
TRBV3-1	TRBJ1-1	.	.	TGTGCCAGCAGCCCTTGGGGGGACGCTGAAGCTTTCTTT	CASSPWGDAEAFF
TRBV18	TRBJ2-7	many	TRBD2	TGTGCCAGCTCAGGAGGACTAGCGGGTGGGCCCTACGAGCAGTACTTC	CASSGGLAGGPYEQYF
TRBV11-2	TRBJ2-3	.	TRBD2	TGTGCCAGCAGAATCGGAGCGGGGACCATCGCCCAGTATTTT	CASRIGAGTIAQYF
TRBV29-1	TRBJ2-5	.	.	TGCAGCGTTGCTTGGAGGGGGGGAGAGACCCAGTACTTC	CSVAWRGGETQYF
TRBV20-1	TRBJ2-5	many	.	TGCAGTGCTAGAGATTTTCAGGGGTACCAAGAGACCCAGTACTTC	CSARDFQGYQETQYF
TRBV5-4	TRBJ2-3	many	TRBD2	TGTGCCAGCAGCTTTCAGCGGGGTGGTCATAGCACAGATACGCAGTATTTT	CASSFQRGGHSTDTQYF
TRBV5-1	TRBJ1-2	many	.	TGCGCCAGCAGCTTGTTACAAGGGAACTATGGCTACACCTTC	CASSLLQGNYGYTF
TRBV7-2	TRBJ2-1	many	TRBD2	TGTGCCAGCAGCCCCCGAAGCGGGGGGAGTGAGCAGTTCTTC	CASSPRSGGSEQFF
TRBV10-1	TRBJ1-6	many	TRBD1	TGCGCCAGCAGTTCCGGGACAGGGTATTCACCCCTCCACTTT	CASSSGTGYSPLHF
TRBV20-1	TRBJ2-5	many	TRBD2	TGCAGTGCTAGAGATCCCCTAGCGGGGGGTAAAGCCCAGTACTTC	CSARDPLAGGKAQYF
TRBV9	TRBJ1-2	.	.	TGTGCCAGCAGCGTTGGCCAGACTGCTAACTATGGCTACACCTTC	CASSVGQTANYGYTF
TRBV6-1	TRBJ1-5	many	.	TGTGCCAGCAGTGTGACAGGAGGTTCTCAGCCCCAGCATTTT	CASSVTGGSQPQHF
TRBV11-1	TRBJ2-7	.	TRBD2	TGTGCCAGCAGCTTAGAGGTCCCTAGCGGGGTCTACGAGCAGTACTTC	CASSLEVPSGVYEQYF
TRBV3-1	TRBJ1-5	many	.	TGTGCCAGCAGCCAATTTGGTCAGCCCCAGCATTTT	CASSQFGQPQHF
TRBV14	TRBJ2-7	.	.	TGTGCCAGCAGCCAAGATAGGCAGGGTGGCCACCGGGAGCAGTACTTC	CASSQDRQGGHREQYF
TRBV18	TRBJ2-3	many	.	TGTGCCAGCTCACCAGAAATGTCCGCAGATACGCAGTATTTT	CASSPEMSADTQYF
TRBV20-1	TRBJ1-4	many	TRBD1	TGCAGTGCTACCGGGACAGTAAGTAATGAAAAACTGTTTTTT	CSATGTVSNEKLFF
TRBV28	TRBJ2-7	many	.	TGTGCCAGCAGTTCCCCGGGACAACCGCCCTACGAGCAGTACTTC	CASSSPGQPPYEQYF
TRBV9	TRBJ2-1	few	.	TGTGCCAGCACCCCGGGGGCAACCCGGGGCAATGAGCAGTTCTTC	CASTPGATRGNEQFF
TRBV2	TRBJ1-4	.	.	TGTGCCAGCAATAGCGACATTAATGAAAAACTGTTTTTT	CASNSDINEKLFF
TRBV2	TRBJ1-4	few	.	TGTGCCAGCACGCCGACAGAAAATGAAAAACTGTTTTTT	CASTPTENEKLFF
TRBV11-2	TRBJ2-5	many	TRBD1	TGTGCCAGCAGCTCTTACAGGGGGCGCCGAGAGACCCAGTACTTC	CASSSYRGRRETQYF
TRBV5-1	TRBJ2-1	few	.	TGCGCCAGCAGCTTGGACTGGGGTAATGAGCAGTTCTTC	CASSLDWGNEQFF